The rows below give T cell receptor beta chains drawn from one sample of a study of blood T cells in healthy people across ages. TCRdb reprocessed the 5' RACE reads via MiXCR and lists one record per CDR3 protein. The repertoire holds over a million distinct CDR3 sequences, under 55% seen once, with about 3.8% in the top ten. Sequenced sample: blood. The receptors originated from a woman aged 18-29 years in good health. The CDR3 runs from the conserved cysteine through the conserved F or W. Each record gives: D gene, clone size, J gene, CDR3 length, V gene, CDR3 protein, CDR3 DNA. A D gene is named only where the DNA matches it firmly. Size is stated for part of the rows, as once, few or many counts, or as a class when the clone is expanded.

D gene: NA
clone size: NA
J gene: TRBJ1-6
CDR3 length: 15
V gene: TRBV4-2
CDR3 protein: CASSPRTPANSPLHF
CDR3 DNA: TGTGCCAGCAGCCCCCGGACCCCCGCGAATTCACCCCTCCACTTT

D gene: TRBD2
clone size: NA
J gene: TRBJ2-1
CDR3 length: 15
V gene: TRBV27
CDR3 protein: CASSSLEGLAFEQFF
CDR3 DNA: TGTGCCAGCAGCTCATTGGAGGGACTAGCGTTTGAGCAGTTCTTC

D gene: TRBD2
clone size: NA
J gene: TRBJ2-1
CDR3 length: 14
V gene: TRBV10-1
CDR3 protein: CASSRDYSGNEQFF
CDR3 DNA: TGCGCCAGCAGTCGGGACTACTCTGGCAATGAGCAGTTCTTC

D gene: NA
clone size: few
J gene: TRBJ2-5
CDR3 length: 12
V gene: TRBV10-3
CDR3 protein: CAISDSPGIQYF
CDR3 DNA: TGTGCCATCAGTGATTCCCCGGGTATACAGTACTTC

D gene: NA
clone size: NA
J gene: TRBJ1-1
CDR3 length: 15
V gene: TRBV7-9
CDR3 protein: CASSPWTERNTEAFF
CDR3 DNA: TGTGCCAGCAGCCCCTGGACGGAGAGGAACACTGAAGCTTTCTTT

D gene: NA
clone size: few
J gene: TRBJ2-1
CDR3 length: 9
V gene: TRBV29-1
CDR3 protein: CSVEVDQFF
CDR3 DNA: TGCAGCGTTGAGGTTGATCAGTTCTTC

D gene: NA
clone size: NA
J gene: TRBJ2-5
CDR3 length: 14
V gene: TRBV9
CDR3 protein: CASSVDGVGETQYF
CDR3 DNA: TGTGCCAGCAGCGTAGACGGGGTAGGAGAGACCCAGTACTTC

D gene: NA
clone size: many
J gene: TRBJ2-3
CDR3 length: 14
V gene: TRBV20-1
CDR3 protein: CSARDQMRVDTQYF
CDR3 DNA: TGCAGTGCTAGAGATCAAATGAGGGTGGATACGCAGTATTTT

D gene: NA
clone size: NA
J gene: TRBJ1-2
CDR3 length: 14
V gene: TRBV4-1
CDR3 protein: CASSQLGRDYGYTF
CDR3 DNA: TGCGCCAGCAGCCAGCTCGGCAGAGACTATGGCTACACCTTC

D gene: NA
clone size: few
J gene: TRBJ2-7
CDR3 length: 11
V gene: TRBV7-9
CDR3 protein: CASSSHDEQYF
CDR3 DNA: TGTGCCAGCAGCTCCCATGACGAGCAGTACTTC

D gene: TRBD2
clone size: NA
J gene: TRBJ2-2
CDR3 length: 13
V gene: TRBV9
CDR3 protein: CAIEKTSHGELFF
CDR3 DNA: TGTGCCATCGAAAAGACTAGCCACGGGGAGCTGTTTTTT

D gene: TRBD1
clone size: few
J gene: TRBJ2-7
CDR3 length: 14
V gene: TRBV7-9
CDR3 protein: CASSRPGQKYEQYF
CDR3 DNA: TGTGCCAGCAGCCGCCCGGGACAGAAATACGAGCAGTACTTC

D gene: TRBD2
clone size: NA
J gene: TRBJ2-1
CDR3 length: 15
V gene: TRBV20-1
CDR3 protein: CSATSAGGPYNEQFF
CDR3 DNA: TGCAGTGCTACCTCTGCGGGGGGGCCATACAATGAGCAGTTCTTC

D gene: NA
clone size: NA
J gene: TRBJ1-5
CDR3 length: 14
V gene: TRBV12-3/TRBV12-4
CDR3 protein: CASSHRDGNQPQHF
CDR3 DNA: TGTGCCAGCAGTCACAGGGACGGCAATCAGCCCCAGCATTTT